The present TCR beta chain was sequenced within a study of T cells in localized non-small cell lung cancer. The germline V gene has CDR1 SGHNT and CDR2 YYREEE (reference sequence). The CDR3 sequence is 15 residues long. Trimming removed 2 bases from V and 1 base from J; junction bases left unmatched: 3. By frequency in the sample, this clone is large. No antigen is known for it. The assay was immunoSEQ multiplex PCR, and TCRdb's table has in-frame clones only and misses some. The table shows around 64,000 clones, with around 90% occurring only once. Findings and caveats of the study: Adjacent uninvolved lung had the highest clonality, suggesting focused antigen responses.

The receptor's source is a man aged 40-75 years with stage I squamous cell lung carcinoma. Sequenced material: peripheral blood, taken before any cancer treatment. The genes are TRBV5-4 and TRBJ2-5; TRBD2 matches at 9 bases. CDR3 nucleotide sequence: TGTGCCAGCAGCTTAGTACTAGCGGGCCAAGAGACCCAGTACTTC. Translating it yields CASSLVLAGQETQYF.